These T cell receptor beta chains were read from a single sample in a study of blood T cells in healthy people across ages. TCRdb re-called the 5' RACE reads with MiXCR, one entry per CDR3 protein. The table records 660,000 or so distinct CDR3 sequences, roughly 50% of them present only once. The material sequenced was blood. The receptors shown here come from a man aged 60-69 years in good health. Both conserved end residues are part of each CDR3. D genes are given only for firm matches. Expanded clones get a size class; other rows say once, few or many, or leave the size out.

abundance: -
j_gene: TRBJ2-2
v_gene: TRBV4-1
len: 17
d_gene: TRBD2
CDR3aa: CASSQVESGGNAGELFF
CDR3nt: TGCGCCAGCAGCCAAGTGGAGAGCGGGGGTAACGCCGGGGAGCTGTTTTTT

abundance: -
j_gene: TRBJ2-1
v_gene: TRBV20-1
len: 15
d_gene: TRBD1
CDR3aa: CSAIYWDRGLGEQFF
CDR3nt: TGCAGTGCTATATATTGGGACAGGGGGCTAGGTGAGCAGTTCTTC

abundance: -
j_gene: TRBJ2-5
v_gene: TRBV2
len: 13
d_gene: -
CDR3aa: CASTTRGQETQYF
CDR3nt: TGTGCCAGCACTACGAGGGGACAAGAGACCCAGTACTTC

abundance: -
j_gene: TRBJ2-3
v_gene: TRBV5-1
len: 16
d_gene: -
CDR3aa: CASSLAADGYTDTQYF
CDR3nt: TGCGCCAGCAGCTTGGCCGCGGACGGTTACACAGATACGCAGTATTTT

abundance: -
j_gene: TRBJ2-3
v_gene: TRBV3-1
len: 17
d_gene: -
CDR3aa: CASSQDRTSRFTDTQYF
CDR3nt: TGTGCCAGCAGCCAAGATCGAACGTCGCGCTTCACAGATACGCAGTATTTT

abundance: -
j_gene: TRBJ2-7
v_gene: TRBV28
len: 13
d_gene: -
CDR3aa: CASLGAGPYEQYF
CDR3nt: TGTGCCAGCCTAGGGGCGGGACCGTACGAGCAGTACTTC

abundance: once
j_gene: TRBJ1-6
v_gene: TRBV2
len: 13
d_gene: -
CDR3aa: CASTTNTDSPLHF
CDR3nt: TGTGCCAGCACCACAAATACCGATTCACCCCTCCACTTT

abundance: few
j_gene: TRBJ2-7
v_gene: TRBV15
len: 13
d_gene: -
CDR3aa: CATSSSGIYEQYF
CDR3nt: TGTGCCACCAGCAGCTCGGGGATCTACGAGCAGTACTTC

abundance: few
j_gene: TRBJ2-1
v_gene: TRBV7-2
len: 15
d_gene: -
CDR3aa: CASSSRSFRYNEQFF
CDR3nt: TGTGCCAGCAGCAGCCGGAGTTTTAGGTACAATGAGCAGTTCTTC

abundance: few
j_gene: TRBJ1-5
v_gene: TRBV7-2
len: 14
d_gene: -
CDR3aa: CASSLAPSNQPQHF
CDR3nt: TGTGCCAGCAGCTTAGCCCCGAGCAATCAGCCCCAGCATTTT

abundance: few
j_gene: TRBJ1-5
v_gene: TRBV3-1
len: 15
d_gene: -
CDR3aa: CASSQGGWGNQPQHF
CDR3nt: TGTGCCAGCAGCCAAGGGGGGTGGGGCAATCAGCCCCAGCATTTT